This T cell receptor (beta chain) stems from a study of blood T cell repertoires in COVID-19. The authors' processing: Amplifying reference gene primers gave estimates of nucleated cell counts. Using immunoSEQ multiplex PCR, the repertoire was profiled, and TCRdb retains in-frame clones only, with some absent. D and trimming come from the DNA, and the V and J calls and clone size come from that table. Here the sample spans fewer than 300,000 clones, 65% to 90% being singletons. Germline CDR1 LGHNA, CDR2 YNFKEQ. The CDR3 runs to 14 residues. V lost 1 base and J lost 10, with 11 bases in between. This clonotype was obtained from a woman in her sixties or seventies with active or convalescent COVID-19. The specimen was peripheral blood. The chain links TRBV4-2 to TRBJ1-6; no clear D. Here the CDR3 reads CASSQVSGYSPLHF. The CDR3 nucleotides are TGTGCCAGCAGCCAAGTCTCAGGATACTCACCCCTCCACTTT.